The sequence of this T cell receptor (beta chain) was determined in a study of T cells expressing NK-cell markers. Overall study: There were seven HCMV-seropositive donors and one seronegative donor among the eight sequenced.

Comments on this clonotype: Antigen specificity is unknown.

Reanalyzing the 5' RACE reads, TCRdb keeps one entry per CDR3 protein, without DNA. This sample contains more than 120,000 distinct CDR3 sequences. The study's findings and limits: The study found these clonotypes also leading the CD3+CD56-NKG2C+ fraction in several donors.

Source material: blood T cells: a sorted CD56 or NKG2C T cell subset, CD4+ or CD8+ T cells, or bulk PBMC T cells (not recorded which). This receptor was identified in a man between 18 and 29 years old in good health.

The chain's CDR3 is CASSDRWGSTDTQYF. V usage is TRBV2 and J usage is TRBJ2-3. Looked up from germline, CDR1 is SNHLY and CDR2 is FYNNEI. The CDR3 covers 15 residues.